Listed below are T cell receptor beta chains from one sample, sequenced in a study of vaccination effects on CD4 cells after COVID-19. The antigens of these receptors remain unknown. This table comes from immunoSEQ multiplex PCR, and its TCRdb copy is limited to in-frame clones, with some not included. The sample lists around 69,000 clones, roughly 80% occurring once. Material: CD4+ T cells from PBMCs cultured without peptide, obtained after COVID-19 vaccination. These TCRs come from a human donor who received a COVID-19 vaccine. Each CDR3 is given with its conserved first and last residue. A D gene is named only where the DNA matches it firmly.

cdr3_aa: CASSLKGGQALNQPQHF
cdr3_nt: TGTGCCAGCAGCTTGAAAGGTGGACAGGCCCTAAATCAGCCCCAGCATTTT
v_call: TRBV5-6
j_call: TRBJ1-5
d_call: TRBD1

cdr3_aa: CASSLFRGNTEAFF
cdr3_nt: TGTGCCAGCAGCTTATTTAGAGGGAACACTGAAGCTTTCTTT
v_call: TRBV7-8
j_call: TRBJ1-1
d_call: -

cdr3_aa: CASSTGAGTDTQYF
cdr3_nt: TGTGCCAGTAGTACGGGAGCGGGTACAGATACGCAGTATTTT
v_call: TRBV19
j_call: TRBJ2-3
d_call: -

cdr3_aa: CASSNSVRSTDTQYF
cdr3_nt: TGTGCCAGCAGCAACAGCGTACGTAGCACAGATACGCAGTATTTT
v_call: TRBV6-5
j_call: TRBJ2-3
d_call: -

cdr3_aa: CASSLALTAGLTDTQYF
cdr3_nt: TGTGCCAGCAGCTTAGCGCTAACGGCGGGACTCACAGATACGCAGTATTTT
v_call: TRBV7-2
j_call: TRBJ2-3
d_call: -

cdr3_aa: CASSKQGYGYTF
cdr3_nt: TGTGCCAGCAGTAAGCAGGGCTATGGCTACACCTTC
v_call: TRBV5-5
j_call: TRBJ1-2
d_call: -

cdr3_aa: CASSSRLRAGSSYNEQFF
cdr3_nt: TGCGCCAGCAGCTCGAGACTACGAGCGGGGTCCTCCTACAATGAGCAGTTCTTC
v_call: TRBV5-1
j_call: TRBJ2-1
d_call: TRBD2

cdr3_aa: CASSSVRSSGNTIYF
cdr3_nt: TGTGCCAGCTCATCTGTAAGATCCTCTGGAAACACCATATATTTT
v_call: TRBV18
j_call: TRBJ1-3
d_call: -

cdr3_aa: CAISESFRENTEAFF
cdr3_nt: TGTGCCATCAGTGAGTCGTTCAGGGAGAACACTGAAGCTTTCTTT
v_call: TRBV10-3
j_call: TRBJ1-1
d_call: -

cdr3_aa: CASSLADGTEAFF
cdr3_nt: TGCGCCAGCAGCTTGGCCGATGGCACTGAAGCTTTCTTT
v_call: TRBV5-1
j_call: TRBJ1-1
d_call: -

cdr3_aa: CASSLQELANTGELFF
cdr3_nt: TGTGCCAGCAGCTTACAGGAGCTAGCGAACACCGGGGAGCTGTTTTTT
v_call: TRBV7-6
j_call: TRBJ2-2
d_call: -

cdr3_aa: CASSRSRDRGYTEAFF
cdr3_nt: TGTGCCAGCAGCCGCTCTCGGGACAGGGGCTACACTGAAGCTTTCTTT
v_call: TRBV6-6
j_call: TRBJ1-1
d_call: TRBD1

cdr3_aa: CASSTRQGADTEAFF
cdr3_nt: TGTGCCAGCAGTACCCGACAGGGGGCGGATACTGAAGCTTTCTTT
v_call: TRBV6-5
j_call: TRBJ1-1
d_call: TRBD1

cdr3_aa: CASRHVDRPNQPQHF
cdr3_nt: TGCGCCAGCAGACACGTAGACAGACCCAATCAGCCCCAGCATTTT
v_call: TRBV4-1
j_call: TRBJ1-5
d_call: -

cdr3_aa: CASSLKGGTDTQYF
cdr3_nt: TGTGCCAGCAGCTTAAAGGGGGGCACAGATACGCAGTATTTT
v_call: TRBV13
j_call: TRBJ2-3
d_call: -

cdr3_aa: CASSLGLGQADTQYF
cdr3_nt: TGTGCCAGCAGCTTAGGTTTAGGGCAGGCAGATACGCAGTATTTT
v_call: TRBV7-9
j_call: TRBJ2-3
d_call: -

cdr3_aa: CAISEAVKTGELFF
cdr3_nt: TGTGCCATCAGTGAGGCCGTTAAAACCGGGGAGCTGTTTTTT
v_call: TRBV10-3
j_call: TRBJ2-2
d_call: -

cdr3_aa: CASMNQGLATGELFF
cdr3_nt: TGTGCCAGCATGAACCAGGGACTAGCCACCGGGGAGCTGTTTTTT
v_call: TRBV2
j_call: TRBJ2-2
d_call: TRBD2